One T cell receptor beta chain is described in this entry. The table came from immunoSEQ multiplex PCR; TCRdb's copy has only in-frame clones and leaves some out. The sample lists 150,000 to 200,000 clones, roughly four fifths occurring once. This entry belongs to a study of blood T cell repertoires in COVID-19. CDR3 length: 15 residues. CDR1 is GTSNPN and CDR2 is SVGIG in the germline V gene (reference sequence). V lost 2 bases and J 4 bases, leaving 17 bases between the germline ends. The rearrangement links TRBV30 to TRBJ2-5; a possible D gene is TRBD2 (7 bases). This clonotype originated in a woman over 75 with COVID-19, enrolled during active disease. The sequenced material came from peripheral blood. CDR3 bases: TGTGCCTGGAGTTTGGGATCCGGGGGGCGAGAGACCCAGTACTTC. This codes for CAWSLGSGGRETQYF.